This entry features one T cell receptor beta chain sequence. This record belongs to a study of blood T cell repertoires in COVID-19. For the study at large: There were acute and convalescent COVID-19 samples, and they came from the United States, Italy and Spain.

The data were produced by immunoSEQ multiplex PCR, yet TCRdb's version contains in-frame clones alone and is incomplete. In the table there are 200,000 to 300,000 clones, around nine tenths of which are singletons. The V end was cut by 3 bases, the J end by 5 bases, with 8 bases between. In germline, CDR1 is SEHNR, CDR2 FQNEAQ (reference sequence). This CDR3 has 14 residues. This clonotype was obtained from a man in his forties or fifties who had recovered from COVID-19. Specimen: peripheral blood. This chain connects TRBV7-9 to TRBJ1-6; D call uncertain. This CDR3 is CASSLGGDNSPLHF. The CDR3 DNA is TGTGCCAGCAGCTTGGGCGGGGATAATTCACCCCTCCACTTT.